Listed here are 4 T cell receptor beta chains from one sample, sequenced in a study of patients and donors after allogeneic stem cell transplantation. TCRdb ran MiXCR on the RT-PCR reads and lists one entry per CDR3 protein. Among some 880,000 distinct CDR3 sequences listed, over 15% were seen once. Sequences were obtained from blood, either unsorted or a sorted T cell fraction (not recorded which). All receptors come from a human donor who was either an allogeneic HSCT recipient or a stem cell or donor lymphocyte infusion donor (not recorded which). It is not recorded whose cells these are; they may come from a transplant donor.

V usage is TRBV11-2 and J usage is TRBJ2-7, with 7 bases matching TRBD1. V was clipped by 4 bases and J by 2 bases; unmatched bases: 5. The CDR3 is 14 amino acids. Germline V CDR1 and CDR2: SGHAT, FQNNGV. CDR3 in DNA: TGTGCCAGCAGCTCGACAGGGAAAACCTACGAGCAGTACTTC. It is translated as CASSSTGKTYEQYF.

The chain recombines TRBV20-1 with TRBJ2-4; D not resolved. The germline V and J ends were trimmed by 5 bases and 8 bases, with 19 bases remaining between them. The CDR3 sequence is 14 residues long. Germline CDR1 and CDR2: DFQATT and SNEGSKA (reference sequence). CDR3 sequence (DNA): TGCAGTGCTGCGAAGACACTTCCCCCCGACATTCAGTACTTC. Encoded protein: CSAAKTLPPDIQYF.

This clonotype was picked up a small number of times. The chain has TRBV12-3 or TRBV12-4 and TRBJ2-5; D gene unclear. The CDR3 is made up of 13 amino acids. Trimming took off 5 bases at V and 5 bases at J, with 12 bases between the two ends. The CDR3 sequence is CASSPSTIETQYF. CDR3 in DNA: TGTGCCAGCAGTCCCAGCACCATTGAGACCCAGTACTTC.

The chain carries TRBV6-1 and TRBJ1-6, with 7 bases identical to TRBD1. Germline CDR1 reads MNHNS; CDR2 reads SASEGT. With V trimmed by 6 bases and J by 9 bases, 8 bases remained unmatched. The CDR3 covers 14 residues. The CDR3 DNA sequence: TGTGCCAGCAGGAACACAGGGGAGGCTTCACCCCTCCACTTT. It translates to CASRNTGEASPLHF.